This TCR beta chain was captured by sequencing in a study of CD8 T cells in Susac syndrome. General study findings and limits: The number of individuals included in the study's TCR sequencing and HLA analysis was acknowledged as relatively small.

J lost 7 bases, V lost 1 base, and 5 bases had no gene match. CDR3 length: 14 amino acids. CDR1 SGHDT and CDR2 YYEEEE come from the germline V gene. RNA amounts of 0.5 to 1 ug underwent reverse transcription with random hexamers. Multiplex PCR with immunoSEQ amplified the TCR beta CDR3 across 54 Vbeta and 13 Jbeta. TCRdb re-derived calls from the immunoSEQ multiplex PCR reads in MiXCR, one entry per CDR3 protein. The sample records some 170,000 distinct CDR3 sequences, roughly 94% being singletons. CD8+ and CD4+ T cells were negatively isolated; TEMRA cells were FACS-enriched. About this clonotype itself: The antigen is not known.

The V gene is TRBV5-6, the J gene TRBJ2-4, with 7 positions matching TRBD1. The sequencing input was CD4+ T cells from PBMCs. The receptor comes from a human donor with multiple sclerosis. The CDR3: CASSLLAGGNIQYF. CDR3 DNA sequence: TGTGCCAGCAGCTTGCTCGCAGGGGGTAACATTCAGTACTTC. Looking up the rest from reference TRBV5-6 and TRBJ2-4 gives the full variable domain: DAGVTQSPTHLIKTRGQQVTLRCSPKSGHDTVSWYQQALGQGPQFIFQYYEEEERQRGNFPDRFSGHQFPNYSSELNVNALLLGDSALYLCASSLLAGGNIQYFGAGTRLSVL.